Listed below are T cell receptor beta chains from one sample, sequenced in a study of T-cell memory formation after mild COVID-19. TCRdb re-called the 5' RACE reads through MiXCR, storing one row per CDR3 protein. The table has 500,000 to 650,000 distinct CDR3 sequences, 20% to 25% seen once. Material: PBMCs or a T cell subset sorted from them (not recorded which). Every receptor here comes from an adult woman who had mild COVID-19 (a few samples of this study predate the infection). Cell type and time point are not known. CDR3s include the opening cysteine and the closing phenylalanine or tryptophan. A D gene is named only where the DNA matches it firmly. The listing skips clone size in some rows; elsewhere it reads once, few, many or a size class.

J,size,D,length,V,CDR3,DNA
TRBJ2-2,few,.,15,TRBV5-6,CASSLVWGHTGELFF,TGTGCCAGCAGCTTGGTGTGGGGCCACACCGGGGAGCTGTTTTTT
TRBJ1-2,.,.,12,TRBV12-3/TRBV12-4,CASSLNNYGYTF,TGTGCCAGCAGTTTAAACAACTATGGCTACACCTTC
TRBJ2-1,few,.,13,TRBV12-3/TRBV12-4,CASNLGGSNEQFF,TGTGCCAGCAACCTAGGGGGAAGCAATGAGCAGTTCTTC
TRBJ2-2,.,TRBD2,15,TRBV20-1,CSAAALAGDTGELFF,TGCAGTGCTGCGGCGCTAGCGGGCGACACCGGGGAGCTGTTTTTT
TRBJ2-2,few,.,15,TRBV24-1,CATSDPRGGGGELFF,TGTGCCACCAGTGATCCCCGTGGGGGCGGCGGGGAGCTGTTTTTT
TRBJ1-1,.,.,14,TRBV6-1,CASSEPPLDTEAFF,TGTGCCAGCAGTGAGCCACCCTTAGACACTGAAGCTTTCTTT
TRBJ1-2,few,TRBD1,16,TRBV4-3,CASSQLLGQGNYGYTF,TGCGCCAGCAGCCAACTATTGGGACAGGGAAACTATGGCTACACCTTC
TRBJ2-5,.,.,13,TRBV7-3,CASSSDPDQTQYF,TGTGCCAGCAGCTCTGACCCTGATCAGACCCAGTACTTC
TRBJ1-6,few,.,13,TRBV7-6,CASSWGEDSPLHF,TGTGCCAGCAGCTGGGGGGAGGATTCACCCCTCCACTTT
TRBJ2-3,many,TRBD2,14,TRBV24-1,CATSGGTSADTQYF,TGTGCCACCAGTGGGGGGACTAGCGCAGATACGCAGTATTTT
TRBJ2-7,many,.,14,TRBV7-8,CASSPSASLYEQYF,TGTGCCAGCAGCCCCAGCGCCTCGCTATACGAGCAGTACTTC
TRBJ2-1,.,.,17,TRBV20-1,CSAFAPTTPKSYNEQFF,TGCAGTGCTTTCGCACCCACGACACCAAAGTCCTACAATGAGCAGTTCTTC
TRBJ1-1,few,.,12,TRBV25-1,CASSGGGFGAFF,TGTGCCAGCAGTGGCGGGGGCTTTGGAGCTTTCTTT
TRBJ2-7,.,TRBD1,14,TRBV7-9,CASSSSDRGGEQYF,TGTGCCAGCAGCTCCTCGGACAGGGGGGGGGAGCAGTACTTC
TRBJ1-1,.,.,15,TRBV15,CATSRDPTGGPEAFF,TGTGCCACCAGCAGAGACCCTACCGGTGGGCCTGAAGCTTTCTTT
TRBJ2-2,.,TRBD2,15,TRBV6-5,CASRWVGRGTGELFF,TGTGCCAGCAGATGGGTCGGGAGGGGCACCGGGGAGCTGTTTTTT
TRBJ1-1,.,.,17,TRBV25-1,CASSLGIGATVNTEAFF,TGTGCCAGCAGTCTAGGAATAGGAGCCACAGTTAACACTGAAGCTTTCTTT
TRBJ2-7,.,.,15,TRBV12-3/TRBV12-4,CASSSRGGALSEQYF,TGTGCCAGCAGTTCCAGGGGAGGGGCCCTAAGCGAGCAGTACTTC
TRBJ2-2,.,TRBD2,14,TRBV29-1,CSGGEGRNTGELFF,TGCAGCGGTGGGGAGGGACGAAACACCGGGGAGCTGTTTTTT
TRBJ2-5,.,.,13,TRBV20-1,CSARAGLQETQYF,TGCAGTGCTAGAGCGGGACTCCAAGAGACCCAGTACTTC
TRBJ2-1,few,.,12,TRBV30,CAWSVRLIEQFF,TGTGCCTGGAGTGTACGGTTGATAGAGCAGTTCTTC
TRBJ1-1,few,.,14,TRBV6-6,CASRLDRLNTEAFF,TGTGCCAGCAGGTTGGATAGGCTGAACACTGAAGCTTTCTTT
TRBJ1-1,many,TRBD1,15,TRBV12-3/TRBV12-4,CASSDRGAMNTEAFF,TGTGCCAGCAGTGACAGGGGCGCGATGAACACTGAAGCTTTCTTT
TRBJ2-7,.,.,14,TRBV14,CASSQTGRPYEQYF,TGTGCCAGCAGCCAGACAGGGAGGCCCTACGAGCAGTACTTC
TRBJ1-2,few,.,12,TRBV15,CATSREVSGYTF,TGTGCCACCAGCAGAGAAGTGTCCGGCTACACCTTC
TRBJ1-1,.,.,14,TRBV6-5,CASQGAGGNTEAFF,TGTGCCAGCCAAGGGGCCGGGGGGAACACTGAAGCTTTCTTT
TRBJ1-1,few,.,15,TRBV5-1,CASSLGRNMNTEAFF,TGCGCCAGCAGCTTGGGAAGGAACATGAACACTGAAGCTTTCTTT
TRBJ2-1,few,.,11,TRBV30,CAWSGAREQFF,TGTGCCTGGAGTGGGGCCAGGGAGCAGTTCTTC
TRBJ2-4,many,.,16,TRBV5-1,CASSLVDGGAKNIQYF,TGCGCCAGCAGCTTGGTGGATGGAGGGGCCAAAAACATTCAGTACTTC
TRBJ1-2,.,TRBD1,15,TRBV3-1,CASSQSDRTDYGYTF,TGTGCCAGCAGCCAATCGGACAGGACCGACTATGGCTACACCTTC
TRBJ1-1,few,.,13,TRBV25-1,CASSEVRGAEAFF,TGTGCCAGCAGTGAAGTTAGGGGGGCTGAAGCTTTCTTT
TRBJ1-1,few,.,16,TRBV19,CASSTTTGKANTEAFF,TGTGCCAGTAGTACCACAACAGGGAAGGCGAACACTGAAGCTTTCTTT
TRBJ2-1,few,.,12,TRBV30,CAWSVPADEQFF,TGTGCCTGGAGTGTACCAGCGGATGAGCAGTTCTTC
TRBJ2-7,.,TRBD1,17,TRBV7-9,CASSLSPVRDSPYEQYF,TGTGCCAGCAGCTTAAGCCCAGTCCGGGACAGTCCCTACGAGCAGTACTTC
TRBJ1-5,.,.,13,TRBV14,CASSLGTEQPQHF,TGTGCCAGCAGCCTCGGGACGGAGCAGCCCCAGCATTTT
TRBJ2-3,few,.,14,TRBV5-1,CASNVDSSTDTQYF,TGCGCCAGCAACGTCGACTCGAGCACAGATACGCAGTATTTT
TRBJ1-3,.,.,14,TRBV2,CASSRSPSGNTIYF,TGTGCCAGCAGCCGCAGCCCCTCTGGAAACACCATATATTTT
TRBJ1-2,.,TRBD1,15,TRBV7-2,CASSLERTGDYGYTF,TGTGCCAGCAGCTTAGAGAGGACAGGGGACTATGGCTACACCTTC
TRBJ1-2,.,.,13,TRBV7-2,CASSFWGSYGYTF,TGTGCCAGCAGCTTTTGGGGTTCGTATGGCTACACCTTC
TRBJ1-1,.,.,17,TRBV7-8,CASSLVPGVILNTEAFF,TGTGCCAGCAGCTTAGTCCCAGGGGTAATCCTAAACACTGAAGCTTTCTTT
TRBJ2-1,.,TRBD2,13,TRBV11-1,CASSKGLDNEQFF,TGTGCCAGCAGCAAGGGACTAGACAATGAGCAGTTCTTC
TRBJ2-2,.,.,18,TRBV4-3,CASSQDKGGRATTGELFF,TGCGCCAGCAGCCAAGATAAAGGTGGCAGGGCGACCACCGGGGAGCTGTTTTTT
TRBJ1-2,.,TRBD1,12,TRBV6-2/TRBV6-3,CASSTGVLGYTF,TGTGCCAGCAGTACAGGGGTGCTTGGCTACACCTTC
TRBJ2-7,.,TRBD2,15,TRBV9,CASSVTSGRKYEQYF,TGTGCCAGCAGCGTAACTAGCGGGAGAAAATACGAGCAGTACTTC
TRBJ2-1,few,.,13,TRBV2,CASSGGGSLMGVF,TGTGCCAGCAGCGGTGGGGGCAGCCTTATGGGTGTCTTC
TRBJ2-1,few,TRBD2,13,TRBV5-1,CASRWAGDNEQFF,TGCGCCAGCAGGTGGGCGGGAGACAATGAGCAGTTCTTC
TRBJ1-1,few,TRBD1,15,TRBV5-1,CASSLPGQGPTEAFF,TGCGCCAGCAGCTTGCCTGGACAGGGGCCGACTGAAGCTTTCTTT
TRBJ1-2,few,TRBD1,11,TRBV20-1,CSRRGPYGYTF,TGCAGCCGGAGGGGGCCCTATGGCTACACCTTC
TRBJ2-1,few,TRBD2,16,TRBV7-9,CASSFPGGRGANEQFF,TGTGCCAGCAGCTTCCCCGGGGGGAGAGGGGCAAATGAGCAGTTCTTC
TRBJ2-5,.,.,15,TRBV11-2,CASSLGGVPQETQYF,TGTGCCAGCAGCTTAGGTGGGGTCCCCCAAGAGACCCAGTACTTC
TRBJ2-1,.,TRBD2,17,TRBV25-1,CASSEYTGTSGYNEQFF,TGTGCCAGCAGTGAATACACCGGGACTAGCGGGTACAATGAGCAGTTCTTC
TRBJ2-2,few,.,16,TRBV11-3,CASSLGSPLNTGELFF,TGTGCCAGCAGCCTAGGGTCCCCCCTTAACACCGGGGAGCTGTTTTTT
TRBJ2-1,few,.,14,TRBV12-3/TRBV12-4,CASSTSRQYNEQFF,TGTGCCAGCAGTACATCCCGACAGTACAATGAGCAGTTCTTC